This TCR beta chain was captured in a study of blood T cell repertoires in COVID-19. Study background: Material from acute and convalescent COVID-19 was sourced from the United States, Italy and Spain. In each case, the material was cDNA or gDNA derived from T cells, B-cell-depleted T cells, or PBMCs.

In the authors' workflow: The authors estimated nucleated cell counts from reference gene primer amplification. The repertoire was sequenced with immunoSEQ multiplex PCR; TCRdb's copy has only in-frame clones and lacks some. V and J calls and clone size are copied from that table; D and trimming were computed from the DNA. The table includes about 160,000 clones, roughly 82% detected once. Germline CDR1 and CDR2: SGHTA and FQGNSA. V dropped 5 bases and J dropped 3; count of bases not matched to a gene: 6. The CDR3 has 16 residues. The chain joins TRBV7-2 to TRBJ2-2; TRBD1 agrees at 10 bases. The clonotype originates from a man in his 70s with acute or convalescent COVID-19. The sequenced material came from peripheral blood. Here the CDR3 reads CASSPRTGGDTGELFF. The CDR3 coding sequence is TGTGCCAGCAGCCCCAGGACAGGGGGGGACACCGGGGAGCTGTTTTTT. The full variable domain, completed using reference TRBV7-2 and TRBJ2-2, is GAGVSQSPSNKVTEKGKDVELRCDPISGHTALYWYRQSLGQGLEFLIYFQGNSAPDKSGLPSDRFSAERTGGSVSTLTIQRTQQEDSAVYLCASSPRTGGDTGELFFGEGSRLTVL.